This TCR beta chain comes out of a study of cytomegalovirus exposure and HLA in healthy donors. V was pared by 6 bases and J by 5 bases, with 8 bases of the junction left unmatched. The CDR3 has 13 residues. CDR1 is SGHRS and CDR2 is YFSETQ in the germline V gene. PCR was performed using 60 Vbeta and 13 Jbeta primers. Clones were read by immunoSEQ multiplex PCR, and TCRdb kept only the in-frame ones, dropping some. The data show 200,000 to 250,000 clones, roughly 80% seen once. The TCR was taken from a man aged 25-45 years in good health and CMV-seronegative. Material: PBMCs. The V call is TRBV5-1, the J call TRBJ2-7; 7 bases align to TRBD1. DNA of the CDR3: TGCGCCAGCAACCGGGACAGCAAGAACGAGCAGTACTTC. This translates into CASNRDSKNEQYF.